Presented here are 25 T cell receptor beta chains from one specimen sequenced in a study of blood T cell repertoires in COVID-19. Profiling relied on immunoSEQ multiplex PCR, and the TCRdb table lists in-frame clones only, not all of them. The data contain about 280,000 clones, about 86% of them singletons. The material sequenced was peripheral blood. The receptors were gathered from a woman aged 25 to 45 who had recovered from COVID-19.

This clone was recorded only once. V gene TRBV19 combines with J gene TRBJ1-1, with D maybe TRBD1 (6 bases). The CDR3 is made up of 14 amino acids. Trimming stripped 6 bases from V and 1 base from J, with 12 bases between. CDR1 LNHDA and CDR2 SQIVND come from the germline V gene (reference sequence). DNA for the CDR3: TGTGCCAGTAGGACAGGACTGTGGAACACTGAAGCTTTCTTT. Translating gives CASRTGLWNTEAFF.

The V gene is TRBV5-1, the J gene TRBJ1-6; 7 bases align to TRBD1. Germline lookup yields CDR1 SGHRS and CDR2 YFSETQ. CDR3 length equals 16 residues. V gave up 4 bases and J gave up 9 bases; unmatched junction bases: 13. In nucleotides, the CDR3 is TGCGCCAGCAGCCCTATGACAGGGCCCGAGGTTTCACCCCTCCACTTT. Translation: CASSPMTGPEVSPLHF.

The chain has TRBV19 and TRBJ2-7; TRBD2 aligns across 11 bases. V dropped 7 bases and J dropped 6; count of bases not matched to a gene: 8. The CDR3 covers 14 residues. The germline V gene encodes CDR1 LNHDA and CDR2 SQIVND (reference sequence). CDR3 sequence (DNA): TGTGCCAGTACTCCTAGCGGGAGGTCTGGCGAGCAGTACTTC. This sequence encodes CASTPSGRSGEQYF.

V gene TRBV6-5 combines with J gene TRBJ1-2; D is perhaps TRBD1 (5 bases). The CDR3 has 12 amino acids. V dropped 8 bases and J dropped 5 bases, with 12 bases sitting between them. CDR1 and CDR2 (germline): MNHEY, SVGAGI. The CDR3: CASQDSLYGYTF. The CDR3 DNA sequence: TGTGCCAGCCAAGACAGTTTATATGGCTACACCTTC.

The chain couples TRBV4-2 to TRBJ2-1; 9 bases agree with TRBD2. The CDR3 runs 16 residues. The germline V gene has CDR1 LGHNA and CDR2 YNFKEQ. With V trimmed by 5 bases and J by 4 bases, 9 bases remained unmatched. The CDR3 loop is CASSVDGGGDYNEQFF. In nucleotides, the CDR3 is TGTGCCAGCAGCGTCGACGGCGGGGGGGATTACAATGAGCAGTTCTTC.

The chain joins TRBV9 to TRBJ1-1, with TRBD1 identical over 9 bases. There are 17 residues in the CDR3. V lost 1 base to trimming and J lost 1 base; unmatched junction nucleotides: 8. The germline V gene encodes CDR1 SGDLS and CDR2 YYNGEE. DNA for the CDR3: TGTGCCAGCAGCGTATCCCTGGGACAGGGAGAGAACACTGAAGCTTTCTTT. Its protein is CASSVSLGQGENTEAFF.

This clone was detected once. V is TRBV11-2 and J is TRBJ2-1; D perhaps matches TRBD2 (6 bases). Trimming cost V 8 bases and J 4 bases, with 18 bases left between them. The CDR3 extends over 15 amino acids. Germline CDR1 reads SGHAT; CDR2 reads FQNNGV. CDR3 nucleotide sequence: TGTGCCAGCGCCCCAAGGAGGGGCCAATACAATGAGCAGTTCTTC. Its protein product is CASAPRRGQYNEQFF.

This chain links TRBV4-2 with TRBJ2-7; 13 positions match TRBD2. This CDR3 has 15 residues. The ends lost 3 bases at V and 5 bases at J; junction bases unmatched: 4. Germline CDR1 LGHNA, CDR2 YNFKEQ. CDR3 DNA sequence: TGTGCCAGCAGCCAGGCCGGGACTAGCGGGGACGAGCAGTACTTC. Translating gives CASSQAGTSGDEQYF.

This sequence joins TRBV3-1 (or the pseudogene TRBV3-2) and TRBJ1-5; no clear D. The CDR3 is 13 amino acids. V lost 1 base, J lost 4 bases, and 5 bases lay in between. Germline lookup yields CDR1 LGHDT and CDR2 YNNKEL (reference sequence). The CDR3 sequence: CASSQANNQPQHF. In DNA form, the CDR3 reads TGTGCCAGCAGCCAAGCCAATAATCAGCCCCAGCATTTT.

This clone appeared a few times. This sequence joins TRBV19 and TRBJ2-7; 8 nucleotides align to TRBD2. This CDR3 has 14 amino acids. Germline loops: CDR1 LNHDA, CDR2 SQIVND (reference sequence). With V trimmed by 9 bases and J by 0 bases, 7 bases remained unmatched. DNA for the CDR3: TGTGCCAGCAAACCCGGGACTAGCTCCTACGAGCAGTACTTC. Protein product: CASKPGTSSYEQYF.

The chain has TRBV3-1 (or the pseudogene TRBV3-2) and TRBJ2-1, with unresolved D. Trimming removed 5 bases at V and 4 bases at J, with 6 bases between. From germline, CDR1 is LGHDT and CDR2 YNNKEL (reference sequence). The CDR3 length is 12 residues. CDR3 sequence: CASSNRYNEQFF. In nucleotides, the CDR3 is TGTGCCAGCAGCAACAGATACAATGAGCAGTTCTTC.

The chain employs TRBV3-1 (or the pseudogene TRBV3-2) and TRBJ2-7; a possible D gene is TRBD1 (6 bases). Germline V lookup: CDR1 LGHDT, CDR2 YNNKEL (reference sequence). The CDR3 loop spans 16 amino acids. Trimming removed 3 bases at V and 5 bases at J, with 20 bases between. The CDR3 DNA is TGTGCCAGCAGCCACCTGGGAACGACAGGAGCCCACGAGCAGTACTTC. Its protein product is CASSHLGTTGAHEQYF.

The chain links TRBV6-5 to TRBJ2-7, with a tentative D call TRBD1 (6 bases). Germline V gives CDR1 MNHEY, CDR2 SVGAGI. This CDR3 is 12 amino acids long. Trimming shortened V by 6 bases and J by 3 bases, and 9 bases separated the two germline ends. This CDR3 is CASRKQGYEQYF. In DNA form, the CDR3 reads TGTGCCAGCAGGAAACAGGGCTACGAGCAGTACTTC.

This chain links TRBV27 with TRBJ2-7; tentative D call: TRBD2 (6 bases). Deletions cut 0 bases from V and 4 bases from J, with 13 bases between. The germline V gene has CDR1 MNHEY and CDR2 SMNVEV (reference sequence). The CDR3 covers 15 residues. CDR3 DNA: TGTGCCAGCAGTTTATCGATGGTAGCGGTATACGAGCAGTACTTC. Residues: CASSLSMVAVYEQYF.

This clone was seen ten or more times. The CDR3 DNA follows: TGTGCCAGCAGCCAAGATACCACATGGACAGGAATCACTGAAGCTTTCTTT. Translating it yields CASSQDTTWTGITEAFF. The chain combines TRBV3-1 (or the pseudogene TRBV3-2) with TRBJ1-1; 7 nucleotides match TRBD1. The CDR3 runs 17 residues. CDR1 and CDR2 from the germline V gene are LGHDT and YNNKEL (reference sequence). Losses at the gene ends were 0 bases for V and 4 bases for J; bases not matched to a gene: 11.

CDR3 in DNA: TGTGCCAGTAGCATCACCGGGGAGCTGTTTTTT. This gives the protein CASSITGELFF. V gene TRBV19 combines with J gene TRBJ2-2; D gene unclear. Per the germline V gene, CDR1 is LNHDA and CDR2 is SQIVND (reference sequence). V lost 6 bases and J 4 bases, leaving 3 bases between the germline ends. This CDR3 contains 11 residues.

This clone was found once. The genes are TRBV9 and TRBJ2-1, with 9 bases aligning to TRBD2. Per germline, CDR1 SGDLS and CDR2 YYNGEE. Trimming removed 0 bases from V and 9 bases from J; junction bases left unmatched: 4. The CDR3 consists of 14 residues. This CDR3 is CASSVVAGVGEQFF. As DNA, the CDR3 is TGTGCCAGCAGCGTAGTAGCGGGAGTGGGTGAGCAGTTCTTC.

This clone was recorded once. J is TRBJ2-6 and V is TRBV29-1, with 7 positions matching TRBD1. Germline-derived CDR1 and CDR2 are SQVTM and ANQGSEA. CDR3 length equals 18 residues. V dropped 7 bases and J dropped 0; count of bases not matched to a gene: 15. The CDR3 sequence is CSAFTWTGGNSGANVLTF. CDR3 DNA sequence: TGCAGCGCCTTCACGTGGACAGGTGGGAACTCTGGGGCCAACGTCCTGACTTTC.

The V gene is TRBV5-1, the J gene TRBJ1-3; 7 bases are a match to TRBD1. This CDR3 has 15 amino acids. With V trimmed by 0 bases and J by 2 bases, 2 bases remained unmatched. Germline CDR1 reads SGHRS; CDR2 reads YFSETQ. The CDR3 sequence is CASSLAQGPGNTIYF. The CDR3 bases are TGCGCCAGCAGCTTGGCACAGGGGCCTGGAAACACCATATATTTT.

The chain uses TRBV27 and TRBJ1-2; no reliable D call. The CDR3 extends over 19 amino acids. Trimming cost V 9 bases and J 0 bases, with 29 bases left between them. CDR1 is MNHEY, CDR2 SMNVEV, per germline (reference sequence). In DNA form, the CDR3 reads TGTGCCAGTGCCGCATTCCGATCGAACCGACAAGCAACTAACTATGGCTACACCTTC. Protein product: CASAAFRSNRQATNYGYTF.

The J gene is TRBJ1-4, the V gene TRBV15; D is undetermined. Germline V CDR1 and CDR2: LNHNV, YYDKDF (reference sequence). Trimming removed 0 bases from V and 8 bases from J, with 16 bases in between. The length of the CDR3 is 16 residues. In DNA, the CDR3 is TGTGCCACCAGCAGAGATAAGCCGCAGACACGCGAAAAACTGTTTTTT. This codes for CATSRDKPQTREKLFF.

The chain uses TRBV30 and TRBJ1-2; a weak D match, TRBD1 (6 bases). The CDR3 loop spans 13 amino acids. In germline, CDR1 is GTSNPN, CDR2 SVGIG (reference sequence). V lost 2 bases and J lost 6, with 13 bases in between. CDR3: CAWSPGDSNGYTF. The CDR3, as DNA: TGTGCCTGGAGTCCAGGGGATTCAAATGGCTACACCTTC.

The rearrangement joins TRBV2 to TRBJ2-7; a weak D match, TRBD1 (6 bases). The germline V gene has CDR1 SNHLY and CDR2 FYNNEI. This CDR3 region has 14 residues. V shed 6 bases and J shed 6 bases, with 18 bases lying between them. The CDR3 spells CASSPTGSHSEQYF. CDR3 sequence (DNA): TGTGCCAGCAGCCCGACAGGCTCACACTCCGAGCAGTACTTC.

The CDR3 loop reads CASSDWDRGTNEQFF. In nucleotides, the CDR3 is TGTGCCAGTAGTGACTGGGACAGGGGCACCAATGAGCAGTTCTTC. V gene TRBV19 combines with J gene TRBJ2-1, with TRBD1 identical over 10 bases. CDR1 is LNHDA and CDR2 is SQIVND in the germline V gene (reference sequence). V dropped 5 bases and J dropped 6; count of bases not matched to a gene: 7. There are 15 residues in the CDR3.

V usage is TRBV19 and J usage is TRBJ1-5; TRBD1 matches at 7 bases. Germline V CDR1 and CDR2: LNHDA, SQIVND (reference sequence). CDR3 length equals 16 residues. V shed 6 bases and J 3 bases; nucleotides not matched to a gene: 11. CDR3 residues: CASSQQTGSVNQPQHF. CDR3 nucleotide sequence: TGTGCCAGTAGCCAACAGACAGGGTCCGTCAATCAGCCCCAGCATTTT.